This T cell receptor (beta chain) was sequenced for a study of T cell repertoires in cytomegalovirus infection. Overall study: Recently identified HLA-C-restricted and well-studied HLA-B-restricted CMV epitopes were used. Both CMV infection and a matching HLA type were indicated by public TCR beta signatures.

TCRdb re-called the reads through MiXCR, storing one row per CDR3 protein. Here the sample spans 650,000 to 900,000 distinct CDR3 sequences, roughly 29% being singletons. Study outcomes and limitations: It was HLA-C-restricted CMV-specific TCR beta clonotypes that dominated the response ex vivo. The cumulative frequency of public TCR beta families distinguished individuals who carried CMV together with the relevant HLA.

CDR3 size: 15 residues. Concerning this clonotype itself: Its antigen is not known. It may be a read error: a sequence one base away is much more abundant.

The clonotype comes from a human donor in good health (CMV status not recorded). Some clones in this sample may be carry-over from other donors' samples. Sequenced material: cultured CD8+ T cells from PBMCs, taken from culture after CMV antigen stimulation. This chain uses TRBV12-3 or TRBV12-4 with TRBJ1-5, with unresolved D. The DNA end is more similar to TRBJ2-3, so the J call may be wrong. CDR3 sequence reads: CASSSRKNSNQPQYF. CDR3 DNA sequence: TGTGCCAGCTCGTCGAGAAAAAATAGCAATCAGCCCCAGTATTTT.